This T cell receptor beta chain was profiled in a study of cytomegalovirus exposure and HLA in healthy donors. The overall study: T cells numbering some 170 million yielded some 110 million unique TCR beta sequences in an earlier analysis.

Primers: 60 Vbeta forward and 13 Jbeta reverse. Sequencing used immunoSEQ multiplex PCR; TCRdb keeps in-frame clones, though not all of them. This sample has roughly 130,000 clones, with roughly 88% found just once. This clone has a handful of counts. The germline V gene has CDR1 SGHNT and CDR2 YYREEE (reference sequence). J was trimmed by 4 bases and V by 2 bases; bases with no gene match: 4. The CDR3 consists of 14 residues. The receptor was isolated from a man aged 50 to 59 in good health and CMV-seronegative. V and J are TRBV5-4 and TRBJ2-3; TRBD2 aligns across 7 bases. The sequenced material came from PBMCs. CDR3 DNA sequence: TGTGCCAGCAGCTTCGGACTAGGTGCAGATACGCAGTATTTT. Translating gives CASSFGLGADTQYF.